This TCR beta chain was identified during a study of blood T cells in healthy people across ages. Findings and caveats of the study: As naive T cell percentage varied, TCR beta diversity correlated strongly with it. Without sorted subsets, naive and antigen-experienced compartments could not be conclusively compared.

There are 16 residues in the CDR3. Looked up from germline, CDR1 is DFQATT and CDR2 is SNEGSKA (reference sequence). A note on this clonotype: The antigen is unknown.

The second PCR ran about 6 to 11 cycles with a sample-barcoded 5' primer and J-beta primers. MiXCR, applied by TCRdb to the 5' RACE reads, yields one record per CDR3 protein. The table includes about 1.5 million distinct CDR3 sequences, roughly 40% detected once. This chain joins TRBV20-1 and TRBJ2-7, with D hard to call. The DNA end favors TRBJ2-5, so the J call may be wrong. Material: blood. The clonotype originates from a woman aged 18-29 years in good health. CDR3: CSARDEKPRHEETQYF. For the CDR3, the DNA is TGCAGTGCTAGAGATGAAAAGCCAAGACATGAAGAGACCCAGTACTTC.